These 27 T cell receptor beta chains came from one sample sequenced in a study of CD8 T cells in ankylosing spondylitis. Each CDR3 protein gets one entry after TCRdb re-called the 5' RACE reads with MiXCR. The sample lists approximately 210,000 distinct CDR3 sequences, 13% seen once, with more than 15% in the top ten. The specimen was blood, either unsorted or a sorted T cell fraction (not recorded which). The receptors were gathered from a male donor with ankylosing spondylitis or in good health (not recorded which).

The V gene is TRBV12-3 or TRBV12-4, the J gene TRBJ1-4; D call uncertain. V was cut by 7 bases and J by 8 bases, with 17 bases left in between. CDR3 length: 14 residues. The CDR3 here is CASNPFGFGEKLFF. CDR3 bases: TGTGCCAGCAACCCTTTCGGGTTTGGGGAAAAACTGTTTTTT.

The rearrangement uses TRBV7-2 and TRBJ2-7, with 13 positions matching TRBD2. The germline CDR1 and CDR2 sequences are SGHTA and FQGNSA. CDR3 size: 16 residues. The junction had 12 bases not matched to a gene; V was cut back by 4 bases and J by 9 bases. CDR3 residues: CASSSPGLAGQLGQYF. In DNA, the CDR3 is TGTGCCAGCAGCTCGCCGGGACTAGCGGGACAGCTGGGGCAGTACTTC.

This clonotype turned up a few times. V usage is TRBV9 and J usage is TRBJ2-7; 8 nucleotides match TRBD1. The CDR3 loop spans 15 amino acids. V shed 0 bases and J 2 bases; nucleotides not matched to a gene: 4. The germline V gene has CDR1 SGDLS and CDR2 YYNGEE. CDR3 loop: CASSVGGQAPYEQYF. The DNA for the CDR3 is TGTGCCAGCAGCGTAGGGGGACAGGCCCCCTACGAGCAGTACTTC.

This clonotype was picked up many times. The chain combines TRBV12-3 or TRBV12-4 with TRBJ2-2, with D possibly being TRBD2 (5 bases). Trimming removed 5 bases at V and 2 bases at J, with 18 bases between. The CDR3 sequence is 17 residues long. The CDR3 sequence is CASSGPPREANTGELFF. CDR3 nucleotide sequence: TGTGCCAGCAGTGGCCCCCCTCGGGAAGCTAACACCGGGGAGCTGTTTTTT.

This clonotype showed up just a few times. The chain employs TRBV7-6 and TRBJ1-1; TRBD1 is a possible D gene (5 bases). CDR3 size: 13 residues. Germline values: CDR1 SGHVS, CDR2 FNYEAQ. Between the trimmed V and J ends, which lost 5 bases and 5 bases, there was a span of 12 bases. The CDR3 region is CASSITKGTEAFF. The CDR3 DNA is TGTGCCAGCAGCATAACCAAGGGGACTGAAGCTTTCTTT.

In regard to this clonotype: The germline gene is not matched at one end of the junction; a read error may be the cause. The chain joins TRBV5-6 to TRBJ2-7; no clear D. CDR1 and CDR2 (germline): SGHDT, YYEEEE. The CDR3 extends over 13 amino acids. In nucleotides, the CDR3 is TGTGCCATCAGCTCCGGGCACCTACTCGAGCAGTACTTC. Its protein product is CAISSGHLLEQYF.

This chain links TRBV20-1 with TRBJ1-3, with D perhaps matching TRBD1 (5 bases). The germline V gene has CDR1 DFQATT and CDR2 SNEGSKA (reference sequence). The CDR3 contains 14 residues. Trimming stripped 3 bases from V and 2 bases from J, with 11 bases between. The CDR3 protein is CSASGRGPGNTIYF. CDR3 bases: TGCAGTGCTAGCGGGCGGGGACCTGGAAACACCATATATTTT.

The rearrangement joins TRBV27 to TRBJ2-2, with 9 bases matching TRBD1. The germline V gene has CDR1 MNHEY and CDR2 SMNVEV (reference sequence). The J segment lost 1 base and the V segment lost 0 bases, leaving 0 bases of the junction unmatched. This CDR3 is built from 16 residues. CDR3 protein: CASSLSTGGNTGELFF. CDR3 DNA: TGTGCCAGCAGTTTATCGACAGGGGGGAACACCGGGGAGCTGTTTTTT.

The table lists this clonotype with many counts. The rearrangement uses TRBV5-1 and TRBJ1-2; perhaps TRBD1 as D (5 bases). This CDR3 spans 16 amino acids. Germline V lookup: CDR1 SGHRS, CDR2 YFSETQ. The germline V and J ends were trimmed by 0 bases and 4 bases, with 16 bases remaining between them. The CDR3 spells CASSLGSGPVGYGYTF. The CDR3 DNA follows: TGCGCCAGCAGCTTGGGGTCAGGGCCCGTCGGCTATGGCTACACCTTC.

V is TRBV7-9 and J is TRBJ2-7; D remains ambiguous. Trimming removed 6 bases from V and 6 bases from J, with 9 bases in between. The CDR3 loop spans 11 amino acids. CDR1 and CDR2 from the germline V gene are SEHNR and FQNEAQ (reference sequence). The CDR3 DNA sequence: TGTGCCAGCAGTGCGAGCTCCGAGCAGTACTTC. It encodes CASSASSEQYF.

This clonotype was observed a handful of times. The chain carries TRBV29-1 and TRBJ2-1, with TRBD2 matching over 9 bases. The CDR3 contains 13 residues. Germline V gene sequence: CDR1 SQVTM, CDR2 ANQGSEA. V lost 7 bases and J lost 4; bases outside the gene matches: 5. The CDR3 nucleotides read TGCAGCGCAGGGACTAGCTTATACAATGAGCAGTTCTTC. It is translated as CSAGTSLYNEQFF.

There are many counts of this clonotype. The V and J genes are TRBV29-1 and TRBJ2-7; tentatively, D is TRBD1 (6 bases). Germline lookup yields CDR1 SQVTM and CDR2 ANQGSEA. CDR3 length: 13 amino acids. Trimming cost V 5 bases and J 2 bases, with 13 bases left between them. CDR3 DNA sequence: TGCAGCGTTTCCGGGACAAGAGCCTACGAGCAGTACTTC. It yields the protein CSVSGTRAYEQYF.

The sample holds a few counts of this clonotype. This chain joins TRBV7-9 and TRBJ2-3; 8 positions match TRBD2. Germline V gene sequence: CDR1 SEHNR, CDR2 FQNEAQ (reference sequence). This CDR3 contains 16 residues. The V segment lost 11 bases and the J segment 1 base; nucleotides outside the gene matches: 14. CDR3 region: CAEPYLQRGRTDTQYF. Here the CDR3 DNA reads TGTGCCGAACCGTACCTCCAGCGGGGGCGCACAGATACGCAGTATTTT.

This clonotype has just a few counts. The chain employs TRBV29-1 and TRBJ2-7, with TRBD2 matching 8 bases. From germline, CDR1 is SQVTM and CDR2 ANQGSEA. The CDR3 is 13 residues long. V was clipped by 1 base and J by 4 bases; unmatched bases: 3. The CDR3 here is CSVEGSSGYEQYF. The CDR3 DNA follows: TGCAGCGTTGAAGGGTCTAGCGGGTACGAGCAGTACTTC.

This clonotype appeared a few times. V gene TRBV5-6 combines with J gene TRBJ2-7; D is uncertain. Trimming removed 1 base from V and 0 bases from J, with 11 bases in between. The CDR3 totals 15 residues. In germline, CDR1 is SGHDT, CDR2 YYEEEE. CDR3 sequence reads: CASSLQPERSYEQYF. In DNA form, the CDR3 reads TGTGCCAGCAGCTTGCAGCCCGAACGCTCCTACGAGCAGTACTTC.

This clonotype was detected only a few times. The rearrangement links TRBV9 to TRBJ2-3; possibly TRBD2 for D (6 bases). This CDR3 comprises 16 residues. The germline CDR1 and CDR2 sequences are SGDLS and YYNGEE. V gave up 4 bases and J gave up 3 bases, with 18 bases separating them. This CDR3 is CASSPRTGAPTDTQYF. The CDR3, as DNA: TGTGCCAGCAGCCCCCGTACGGGAGCCCCGACAGATACGCAGTATTTT.

The genes are TRBV19 and TRBJ2-1; D is tentatively TRBD1 or TRBD2 (5 bases each). The V and J ends lost 5 bases and 0 bases respectively, with 14 bases between them. This CDR3 is 16 amino acids long. Germline V gene sequence: CDR1 LNHDA, CDR2 SQIVND (reference sequence). CDR3 DNA: TGTGCCAGTAGTCCCCGGGACCGAATCTCCTACAATGAGCAGTTCTTC. Its translation: CASSPRDRISYNEQFF.

V and J are TRBV7-9 and TRBJ2-1; D possibly corresponds to TRBD1 (6 bases). This CDR3 comprises 17 residues. V lost 1 base to trimming and J lost 8 bases, with 21 bases between them. CDR1 and CDR2 (germline): SEHNR, FQNEAQ (reference sequence). The CDR3 DNA is TGTGCCAGCAGCTTAGGCCCCCCCAGGGGTGGGTTGGATGAGCAGTTCTTC. Residues: CASSLGPPRGGLDEQFF.

The chain joins TRBV11-2 to TRBJ1-1; weak D call: TRBD1 (5 bases). CDR3 length: 16 amino acids. V was trimmed by 2 bases and J by 0 bases, leaving 13 bases between them. Germline V gene data show CDR1 as SGHAT and CDR2 as FQNNGV. The CDR3 spells CASSLLGRGLNTEAFF. The CDR3 DNA is TGTGCCAGCAGCTTATTGGGAAGGGGCCTGAACACTGAAGCTTTCTTT.

The V call is TRBV11-2, the J call TRBJ1-2; D remains unclear. The CDR3 covers 11 residues. The germline V gene encodes CDR1 SGHAT and CDR2 FQNNGV. V dropped 3 bases and J dropped 8 bases, with 7 bases sitting between them. The CDR3 bases are TGTGCCAGCAGCTTGATTGAGGGCTACACCTTC. It is translated as CASSLIEGYTF.

There are a few counts of this clonotype. This chain connects TRBV6-5 to TRBJ2-7; no clear D gene. V shed 2 bases and J shed 4 bases, with 12 bases lying between them. CDR3 length equals 14 residues. The germline CDR1 and CDR2 sequences are MNHEY and SVGAGI. DNA for the CDR3: TGTGCCAGCAGTTACGGGAACGTTAAGTACGAGCAGTACTTC. This gives the protein CASSYGNVKYEQYF.

A few counts support this clonotype. The chain is built from TRBV7-9 and TRBJ1-2, with TRBD1 identical over 9 bases. The V segment lost 5 bases and the J segment 7 bases; nucleotides outside the gene matches: 5. The V gene's germline CDR1 is SEHNR and CDR2 FQNEAQ (reference sequence). CDR3 length equals 13 residues. CDR3 protein: CASSTTGGLGYTF. In nucleotides, the CDR3 is TGTGCCAGCAGCACAACAGGGGGCCTTGGCTACACCTTC.

This clonotype was found a few times. The chain carries TRBV30 and TRBJ2-7; 13 bases align to TRBD2. Germline V gene data show CDR1 as GTSNPN and CDR2 as SVGIG (reference sequence). J gave up 5 bases and V 1 base, and 5 bases lay outside the gene matches. This CDR3 is built from 15 residues. CDR3: CAWSGVGLAGDEQYF. The CDR3 DNA reads as TGTGCCTGGAGTGGGGTCGGACTAGCGGGAGACGAGCAGTACTTC.

This clonotype was recorded a few times. This sequence joins TRBV4-1 and TRBJ1-6; D is perhaps TRBD1 (6 bases). Germline lookup yields CDR1 MGHRA and CDR2 YSYEKL. V was cut by 0 bases and J by 6 bases, with 15 bases left in between. CDR3 length equals 17 residues. CDR3 protein: CASSQEEGGIGNSPLHF. The CDR3 DNA follows: TGCGCCAGCAGCCAAGAGGAAGGGGGGATTGGTAATTCACCCCTCCACTTT.

This clonotype showed up many times. This rearrangement joins TRBV5-1 to TRBJ2-1, with TRBD2 matching 13 bases. The CDR3 extends over 15 amino acids. V lost 2 bases to trimming and J lost 7 bases; unmatched junction nucleotides: 3. CDR1 SGHRS and CDR2 YFSETQ come from the germline V gene. CDR3 sequence: CASSFWTSGGNEQFF. The CDR3 region has the DNA TGCGCCAGCAGCTTCTGGACTAGCGGGGGTAATGAGCAGTTCTTC.

The chain uses TRBV7-2 and TRBJ2-1, with D possibly being TRBD2 (5 bases). Trimming removed 3 bases from V and 7 bases from J, with 13 bases in between. Germline values: CDR1 SGHTA, CDR2 FQGNSA. This CDR3 is 14 amino acids long. In DNA form, the CDR3 reads TGTGCCAGCAGCTTTCGACGGGAAGAGAATGAGCAGTTCTTC. Protein sequence: CASSFRREENEQFF.

The chain links TRBV5-1 to TRBJ2-3; 12 positions match TRBD2. Trimming cost V 3 bases and J 3 bases; bases outside gene matches: 5. Germline CDR1 is SGHRS and CDR2 is YFSETQ. CDR3 length: 16 amino acids. The CDR3 DNA sequence: TGCGCCAGCAGCTCACAACTAGCGGGGGGAACAGATACGCAGTATTTT. It specifies CASSSQLAGGTDTQYF. The whole variable domain, remainder taken from reference TRBV5-1 and TRBJ2-3, is KAGVTQTPRYLIKTRGQQVTLSCSPISGHRSVSWYQQTPGQGLQFLFEYFSETQRNKGNFPGRFSGRQFSNSRSEMNVSTLELGDSALYLCASSSQLAGGTDTQYFGPGTRLTVL.